This T cell receptor (beta chain) was captured by sequencing in a study of chemoradiotherapy in HPV16-positive cancers. This CDR3 region has 13 residues. The germline CDR1 and CDR2 sequences are SGHTA and FQGNSA. Trimming removed 4 bases from V and 3 bases from J, with 9 bases in between. The repertoire was sequenced with immunoSEQ multiplex PCR; TCRdb's copy has only in-frame clones and lacks some. The sample comprises roughly 8,000 clones, 70% to 85% of which are singletons, and less than 25% rests with the top ten. This receptor was obtained from a human donor with HPV-associated anogenital cancer. Sample acquisition took place from a patient who underwent chemoradiotherapy. This chain links TRBV7-2 with TRBJ1-2; D remains unclear. This CDR3 reads CASSYSEDYGYTF. In DNA form, the CDR3 reads TGTGCCAGCAGCTACTCGGAGGACTATGGCTACACCTTC.